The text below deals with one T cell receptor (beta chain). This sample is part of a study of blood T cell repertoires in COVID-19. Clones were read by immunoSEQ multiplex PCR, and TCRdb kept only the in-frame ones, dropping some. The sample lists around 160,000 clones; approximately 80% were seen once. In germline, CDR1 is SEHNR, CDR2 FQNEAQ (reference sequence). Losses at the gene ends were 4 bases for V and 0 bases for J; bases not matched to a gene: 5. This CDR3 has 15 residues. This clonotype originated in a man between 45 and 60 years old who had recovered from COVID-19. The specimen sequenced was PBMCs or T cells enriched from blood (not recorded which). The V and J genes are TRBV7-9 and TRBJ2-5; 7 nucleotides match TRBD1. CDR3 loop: CASSSADRDQETQYF. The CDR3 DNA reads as TGTGCCAGCAGCTCCGCAGACAGGGACCAAGAGACCCAGTACTTC.